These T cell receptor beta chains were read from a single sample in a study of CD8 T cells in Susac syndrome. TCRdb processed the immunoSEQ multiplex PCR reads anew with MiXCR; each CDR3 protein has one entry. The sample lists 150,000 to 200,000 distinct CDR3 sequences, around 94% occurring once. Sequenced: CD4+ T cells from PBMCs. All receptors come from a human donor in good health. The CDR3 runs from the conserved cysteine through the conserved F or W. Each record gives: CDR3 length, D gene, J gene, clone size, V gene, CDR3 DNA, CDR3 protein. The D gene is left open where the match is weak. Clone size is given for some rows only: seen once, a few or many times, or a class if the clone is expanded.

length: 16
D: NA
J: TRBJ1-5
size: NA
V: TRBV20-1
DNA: TGCAGTGCTAGAGTCGGTCACCACTATAGCAATCAGCCCCAGCATTTT
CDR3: CSARVGHHYSNQPQHF

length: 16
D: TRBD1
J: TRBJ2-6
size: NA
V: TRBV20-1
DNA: TGCAGTGCTATAAACCAGGGGGCCTCTGGGGCCAACGTCCTGACTTTC
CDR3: CSAINQGASGANVLTF

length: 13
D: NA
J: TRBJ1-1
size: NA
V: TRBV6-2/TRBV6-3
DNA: TGTGCCAGCAGTGACACCTTGAACACTGAAGCTTTCTTT
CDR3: CASSDTLNTEAFF

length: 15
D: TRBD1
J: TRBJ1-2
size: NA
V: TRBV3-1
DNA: TGTGCCAGCAGCCACCCGCAACAGGGGGCGATTGGCTACACCTTC
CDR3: CASSHPQQGAIGYTF

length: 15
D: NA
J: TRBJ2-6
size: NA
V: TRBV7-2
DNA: TGTGCCAACAGCGTACAGTCGGGTGGGGCCAACGTCCTGACTTTC
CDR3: CANSVQSGGANVLTF

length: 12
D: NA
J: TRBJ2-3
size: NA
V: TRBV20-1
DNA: TGCAGTGCTAGCCCACACACAGATACGCAGTATTTT
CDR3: CSASPHTDTQYF

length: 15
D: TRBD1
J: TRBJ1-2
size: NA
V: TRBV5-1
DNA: TGCGCCAGCAGCCTGGGACAGGCCACTAACTATGGCTACACCTTC
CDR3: CASSLGQATNYGYTF

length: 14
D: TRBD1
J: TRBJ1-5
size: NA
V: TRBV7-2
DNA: TGTGCCAGCAGCTTTCACAGGGGGAATCAGCCCCAGCATTTT
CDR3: CASSFHRGNQPQHF

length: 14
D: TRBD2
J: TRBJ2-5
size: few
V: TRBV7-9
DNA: TGTGCCAGCAGCTTAAACCCCGGGAGGGAGACCCAGTACTTC
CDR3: CASSLNPGRETQYF

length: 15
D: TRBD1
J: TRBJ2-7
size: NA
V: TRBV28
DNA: TGTGCCAGCAGTCAACCGGGACAGAGCTCCTACGAGCAGTACTTC
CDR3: CASSQPGQSSYEQYF

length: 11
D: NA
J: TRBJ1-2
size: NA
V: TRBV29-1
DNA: TGCAGCGTTGTAACCCCGGTTGGCTACACCTTC
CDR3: CSVVTPVGYTF

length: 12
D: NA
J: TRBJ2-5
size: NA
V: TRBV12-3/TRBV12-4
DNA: TGTGCCAGCGGTAGGGGCGCGGAGACCCAGTACTTC
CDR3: CASGRGAETQYF

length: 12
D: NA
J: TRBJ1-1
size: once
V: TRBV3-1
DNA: TGTGCCAGCAGCCTCGGGGGGGTTGCAGCTTTCTTT
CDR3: CASSLGGVAAFF

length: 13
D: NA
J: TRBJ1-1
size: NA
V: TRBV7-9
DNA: TGTGCCAGCAGCGCGGGGGAGGGGAGTGAAGCTTTCTTT
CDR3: CASSAGEGSEAFF

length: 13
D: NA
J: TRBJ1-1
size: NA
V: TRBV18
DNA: TGTGCCAGCTCACCACCGAACGGCTTTGAGGCTTTCTTT
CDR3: CASSPPNGFEAFF

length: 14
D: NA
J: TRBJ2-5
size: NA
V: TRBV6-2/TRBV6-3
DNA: TGTGCCAGCAGTTACGGCGGACGGGAAGAGACCCAGTACTTC
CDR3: CASSYGGREETQYF

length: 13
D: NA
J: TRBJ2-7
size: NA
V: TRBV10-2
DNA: TGCGCCAGCAGTGTTGACTCCTACTACGAGCAGTACTTC
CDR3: CASSVDSYYEQYF

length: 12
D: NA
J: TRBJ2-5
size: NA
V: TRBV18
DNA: TGTGCCAGCTCAGGGAGCGAAGAGACCCAGTACTTC
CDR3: CASSGSEETQYF

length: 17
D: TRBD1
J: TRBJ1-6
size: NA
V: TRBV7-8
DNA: TGTGCCAGCCATAGAACATTACAGGGGGCAGCTAATTCACCCCTCCACTTT
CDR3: CASHRTLQGAANSPLHF

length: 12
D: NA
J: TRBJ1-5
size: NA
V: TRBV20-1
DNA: TGCAGTGCTAGAGCGATCAATCAGCCCCAGCATTTT
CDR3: CSARAINQPQHF

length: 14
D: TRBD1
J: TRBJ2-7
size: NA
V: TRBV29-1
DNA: TGCAGCGTTGAACCCGGGACAGGGAATTACGAGCAGTACTTC
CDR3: CSVEPGTGNYEQYF

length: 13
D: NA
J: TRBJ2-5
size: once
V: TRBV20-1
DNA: TGCAGTGTCCCCTGGCTAGGCGAAGAGACCCAGTACTTC
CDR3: CSVPWLGEETQYF

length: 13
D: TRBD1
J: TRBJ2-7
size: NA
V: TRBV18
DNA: TGTGCCAGCTGCCCGGGACAGGGGGACGAGCAGTACTTC
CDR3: CASCPGQGDEQYF

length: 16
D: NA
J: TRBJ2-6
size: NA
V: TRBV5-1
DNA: TGCGCCAGCAGCTTGGAGACGGGCTCTGGGGCCAACGTCCTGACTTTC
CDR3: CASSLETGSGANVLTF

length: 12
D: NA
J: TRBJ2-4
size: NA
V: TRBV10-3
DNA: TGTGCCATCAGTGCGTCAGGGGACATTCAGTACTTC
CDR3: CAISASGDIQYF

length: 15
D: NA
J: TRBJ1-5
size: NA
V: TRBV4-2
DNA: TGTGCCAGCAGCTCTGCTGGCAGGATCGATCAGCCCCAGCATTTT
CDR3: CASSSAGRIDQPQHF

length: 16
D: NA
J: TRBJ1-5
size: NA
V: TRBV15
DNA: TGTGCCACCAGCAGAGATGGGGTGGCTAGCAATCAGCCCCAGCATTTT
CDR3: CATSRDGVASNQPQHF

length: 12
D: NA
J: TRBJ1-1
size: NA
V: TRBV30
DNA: TGTGCCTGGAGTGTACTCGCTTGGGAAGCTTTCTTT
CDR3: CAWSVLAWEAFF

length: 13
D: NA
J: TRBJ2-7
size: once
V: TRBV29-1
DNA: TGCAGCGTTGTCCAAACCCCGCGCCCGGAGCAGTACTTC
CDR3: CSVVQTPRPEQYF

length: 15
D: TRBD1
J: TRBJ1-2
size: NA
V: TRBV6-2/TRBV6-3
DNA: TGTGCCAGCAGTTTGTCGACAGGGTCTTCGTATGGCTACACCTTC
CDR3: CASSLSTGSSYGYTF

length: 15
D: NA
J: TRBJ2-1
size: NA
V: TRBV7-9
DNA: TGTGCCAGCAGCTTAGCCGGCAGGCTAGGGAATGAGCAGTTCTTC
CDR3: CASSLAGRLGNEQFF

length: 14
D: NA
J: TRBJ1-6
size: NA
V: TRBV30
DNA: TGTGCCTGGAGTGGCAGGGACTATAATTCACCCCTCCACTTT
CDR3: CAWSGRDYNSPLHF

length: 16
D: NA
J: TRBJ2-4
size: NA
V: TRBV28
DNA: TGTGCCAGCAGTTTTTCTGGCGGGGGCCACCCGGACATTCAGTACTTC
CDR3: CASSFSGGGHPDIQYF

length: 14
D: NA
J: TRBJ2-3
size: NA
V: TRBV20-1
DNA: TGCAGTGCTAGAGGATGGGGGGCCCCAGATACGCAGTATTTT
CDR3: CSARGWGAPDTQYF

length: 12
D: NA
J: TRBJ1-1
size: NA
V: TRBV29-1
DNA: TGCAGCGTTGAGGACGTCTACACTGAAGCTTTCTTT
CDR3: CSVEDVYTEAFF

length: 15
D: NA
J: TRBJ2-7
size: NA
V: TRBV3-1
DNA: TGTGCCAGCAGCCAAGGGTTTGACAGCACCTACGAGCAGTACTTC
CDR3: CASSQGFDSTYEQYF

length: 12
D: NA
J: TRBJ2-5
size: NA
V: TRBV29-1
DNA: TGCAGCGTTCTCGACGGATCCGAGACCCAGTACTTC
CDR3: CSVLDGSETQYF

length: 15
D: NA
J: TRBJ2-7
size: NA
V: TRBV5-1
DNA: TGCGCCAGCAGCGCGGAGGACGGCTTAGGCTACGAGCAGTACTTC
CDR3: CASSAEDGLGYEQYF